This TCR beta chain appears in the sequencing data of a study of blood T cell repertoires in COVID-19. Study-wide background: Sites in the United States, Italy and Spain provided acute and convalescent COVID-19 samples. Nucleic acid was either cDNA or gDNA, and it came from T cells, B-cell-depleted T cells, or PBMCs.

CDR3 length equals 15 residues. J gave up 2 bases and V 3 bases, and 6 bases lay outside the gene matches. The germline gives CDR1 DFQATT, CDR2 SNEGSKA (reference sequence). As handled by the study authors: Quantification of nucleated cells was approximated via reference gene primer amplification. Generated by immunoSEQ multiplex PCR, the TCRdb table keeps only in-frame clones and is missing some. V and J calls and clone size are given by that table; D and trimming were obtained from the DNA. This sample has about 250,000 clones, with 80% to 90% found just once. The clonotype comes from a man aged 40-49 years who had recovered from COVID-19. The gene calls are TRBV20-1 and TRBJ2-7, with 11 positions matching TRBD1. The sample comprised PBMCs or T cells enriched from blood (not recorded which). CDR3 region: CSASDGTGGTYEQYF. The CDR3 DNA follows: TGCAGTGCTAGTGACGGGACAGGGGGGACCTACGAGCAGTACTTC.